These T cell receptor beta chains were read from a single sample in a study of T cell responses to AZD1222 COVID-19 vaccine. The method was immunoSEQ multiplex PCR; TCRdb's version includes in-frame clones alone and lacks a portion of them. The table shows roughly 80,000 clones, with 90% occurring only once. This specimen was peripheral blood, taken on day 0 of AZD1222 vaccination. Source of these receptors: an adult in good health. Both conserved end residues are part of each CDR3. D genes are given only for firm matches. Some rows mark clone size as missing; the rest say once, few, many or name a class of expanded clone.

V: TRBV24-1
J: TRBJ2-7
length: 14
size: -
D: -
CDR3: CATIGTPGPYEQYF
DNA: TGTGCCACAATAGGGACACCGGGGCCCTACGAGCAGTACTTC

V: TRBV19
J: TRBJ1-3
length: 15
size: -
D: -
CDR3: CASRLGGYSGNTIYF
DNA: TGTGCCAGTAGGCTTGGGGGATACTCTGGAAACACCATATATTTT

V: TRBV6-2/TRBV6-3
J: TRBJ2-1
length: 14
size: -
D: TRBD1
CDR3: CASSRHGQGADGVF
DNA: TGTGCCAGCAGCCGCCATGGACAGGGGGCCGACGGGGTCTTC

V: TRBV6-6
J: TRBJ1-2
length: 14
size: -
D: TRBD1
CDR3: CASSYQGAGYGYTF
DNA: TGTGCCAGCAGTTACCAGGGGGCGGGGTATGGCTACACCTTC

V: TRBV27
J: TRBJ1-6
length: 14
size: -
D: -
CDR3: CASNSPAGNSPLHF
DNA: TGTGCCAGCAACAGTCCCGCCGGTAATTCACCCCTCCACTTT

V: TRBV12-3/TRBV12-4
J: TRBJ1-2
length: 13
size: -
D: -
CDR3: CASSLGGDYGYTF
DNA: TGTGCCAGCAGTTTGGGAGGGGACTATGGCTACACCTTC

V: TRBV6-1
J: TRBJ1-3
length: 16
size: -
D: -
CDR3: CASSEVPTGTGNTIYF
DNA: TGTGCCAGCAGTGAAGTCCCCACAGGGACTGGAAACACCATATATTTT

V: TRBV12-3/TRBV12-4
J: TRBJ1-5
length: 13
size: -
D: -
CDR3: CASSLGHNQPQHF
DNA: TGTGCCAGCAGTTTAGGGCACAATCAGCCCCAGCATTTT

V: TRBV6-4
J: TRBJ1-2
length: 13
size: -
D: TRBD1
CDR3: CASSLDRGSGYTF
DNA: TGTGCCAGCAGTCTCGACAGGGGGAGCGGCTACACCTTC

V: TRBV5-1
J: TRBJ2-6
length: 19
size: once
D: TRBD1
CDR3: CASKKDRADSSSGANVLTF
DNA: TGCGCCAGCAAGAAAGACAGGGCGGACTCCAGCTCTGGGGCCAACGTCCTGACTTTC

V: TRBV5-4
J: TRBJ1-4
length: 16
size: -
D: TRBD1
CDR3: CASSLRPGQSNEKLFF
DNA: TGTGCCAGCAGCTTGCGCCCGGGACAGTCTAATGAAAAACTGTTTTTT